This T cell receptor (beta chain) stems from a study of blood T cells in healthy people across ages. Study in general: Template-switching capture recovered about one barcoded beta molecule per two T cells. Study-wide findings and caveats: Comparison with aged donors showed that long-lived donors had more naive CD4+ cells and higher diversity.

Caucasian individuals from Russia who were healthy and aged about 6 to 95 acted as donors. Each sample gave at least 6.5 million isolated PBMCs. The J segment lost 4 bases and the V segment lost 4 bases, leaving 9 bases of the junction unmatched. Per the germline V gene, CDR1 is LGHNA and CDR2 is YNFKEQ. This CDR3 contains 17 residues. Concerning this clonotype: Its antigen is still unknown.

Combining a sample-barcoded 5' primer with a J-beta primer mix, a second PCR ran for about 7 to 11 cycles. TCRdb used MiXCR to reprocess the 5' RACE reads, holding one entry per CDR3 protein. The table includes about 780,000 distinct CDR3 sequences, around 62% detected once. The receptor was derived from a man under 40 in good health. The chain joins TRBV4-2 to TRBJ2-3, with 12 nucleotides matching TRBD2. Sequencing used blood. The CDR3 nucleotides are TGTGCCAGCAGCCCCTTCCTAGCGGGGGGGCAAGCAGATACGCAGTATTTT. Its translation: CASSPFLAGGQADTQYF.